The 17 T cell receptor beta chains below were found in one sample sequenced in a study of blood T cell repertoires in COVID-19. Only in-frame clones appear in the TCRdb table, and some are missing; sequencing was by immunoSEQ multiplex PCR. This sample carries about 200,000 clones, approximately 80% of them seen once, and the ten largest clones take around 9.3%. Sequencing was performed on peripheral blood. These receptor sequences come from a woman aged 80 or over with acute or convalescent COVID-19.

The V and J genes are TRBV10-3 and TRBJ2-6; TRBD2 matches at 14 bases. CDR3 length equals 17 residues. Germline CDR1 and CDR2: ENHRY and SYGVKD. V shed 6 bases, J shed 2 bases, and the junction held 3 bases outside the gene matches. The CDR3 coding sequence is TGTGCCATCAGCCTGACTAGCGGGGGGGCTGGGGCCAACGTCCTGACTTTC. Translation gives CAISLTSGGAGANVLTF.

This chain connects TRBV18 to TRBJ2-1; possible D gene TRBD2, 5 bases. This CDR3 is built from 16 residues. The germline gives CDR1 KGHSH, CDR2 LQKENI. Trimming cost V 4 bases and J 8 bases, with 21 bases left between them. The CDR3 here is CASSLISVTPGYEQFF. In DNA form, the CDR3 reads TGTGCCAGCTCACTTATTAGCGTGACTCCTGGGTATGAGCAGTTCTTC. Looking up the rest from reference TRBV18 and TRBJ2-1 gives the full variable domain: NAGVMQNPRHLVRRRGQEARLRCSPMKGHSHVYWYRQLPEEGLKFMVYLQKENIIDESGMPKERFSAEFPKEGPSILRIQQVVRGDSAAYFCASSLISVTPGYEQFFGPGTRLTVL.

V gene TRBV7-2 combines with J gene TRBJ1-2; D is ambiguous. Germline V gene lookup returns CDR1 SGHTA and CDR2 FQGNSA. There are 14 residues in the CDR3. The ends were cut back, 4 bases at V and 4 bases at J, with 13 bases in the middle. The CDR3 here is CASSSPGLAYGYTF. CDR3 coding DNA: TGTGCCAGCAGCTCCCCCGGGCTAGCCTATGGCTACACCTTC.

The V gene is TRBV9, the J gene TRBJ2-7; TRBD2 is a possible D gene (5 bases). CDR1 and CDR2 (germline): SGDLS, YYNGEE. Trimming pared 4 bases from V and 2 bases from J, leaving 16 bases between. The CDR3 runs to 15 residues. This chain's CDR3 is CASSPAGIIAYEQYF. In nucleotides, the CDR3 is TGTGCCAGCAGCCCGGCCGGGATCATTGCCTACGAGCAGTACTTC.

This rearrangement joins TRBV19 to TRBJ2-2, with 8 bases fitting TRBD2. There are 13 residues in the CDR3. Germline CDR1 and CDR2: LNHDA and SQIVND (reference sequence). After removal of 7 bases from V and 7 bases from J, the junction contained 5 bases not matched to a gene. The CDR3 region has the DNA TGTGCCAGTATGCAGCGGGAGAGCGGGGAGCTGTTTTTT. It encodes CASMQRESGELFF.

V and J are TRBV7-2 and TRBJ2-7; maybe TRBD1 (6 bases). V gave up 5 bases and J gave up 6 bases, with 17 bases separating them. CDR1 is SGHTA and CDR2 is FQGNSA in the germline V gene. This CDR3 spans 14 amino acids. CDR3 loop: CASSPGTFTREQYF. In DNA, the CDR3 is TGTGCCAGCAGCCCCGGGACATTTACGCGCGAGCAGTACTTC.

V and J are TRBV30 and TRBJ2-6, with a tentative D call TRBD1 (5 bases). Trimming removed 4 bases at V and 2 bases at J, with 9 bases between. This CDR3 is 14 amino acids long. Per the germline V gene, CDR1 is GTSNPN and CDR2 is SVGIG (reference sequence). The CDR3 bases are TGTGCCTGGACAGGGATAACTGGGGCCAACGTCCTGACTTTC. It is translated as CAWTGITGANVLTF.

The rearrangement joins TRBV19 to TRBJ2-7; D is ambiguous. Germline V gives CDR1 LNHDA, CDR2 SQIVND (reference sequence). CDR3 size: 16 residues. Trimming cost V 3 bases and J 6 bases, with 21 bases left between them. CDR3 sequence reads: CASSIGSPPRLGEQYF. The DNA for the CDR3 is TGTGCCAGTAGTATCGGTTCCCCCCCCAGGCTGGGCGAGCAGTACTTC.

The genes are TRBV6-5 and TRBJ1-1; a possible D gene is TRBD1 (5 bases). Deletions cut 4 bases from V and 1 base from J, with 16 bases between. Germline V gives CDR1 MNHEY, CDR2 SVGAGI. This CDR3 spans 16 amino acids. The CDR3 spells CASSLGGARGNTEAFF. The DNA of the CDR3 is TGTGCCAGCAGTTTGGGGGGTGCGAGGGGGAACACTGAAGCTTTCTTT.

This clone was detected a few times. The chain combines TRBV7-3 with TRBJ2-2, with 11 positions matching TRBD2. Germline trimming cut 5 bases from V and 4 bases from J; bases unmatched to any gene: 15. The V gene's germline CDR1 is SGHTA and CDR2 FQGTGA. The CDR3 consists of 19 residues. Written as DNA, the CDR3 is TGTGCCAGCAGCCCCCTGGCAAAACTTCTAGCGGGAGGCACCGGGGAGCTGTTTTTT. It encodes CASSPLAKLLAGGTGELFF.

The chain uses TRBV4-3 and TRBJ2-5; 8 positions agree with TRBD1. V dropped 0 bases and J dropped 5; count of bases not matched to a gene: 5. CDR3 length equals 15 residues. The germline gives CDR1 LGHNA, CDR2 YSLEER. The CDR3 here is CASSQDPDRAETQYF. The CDR3 nucleotides are TGCGCCAGCAGCCAAGATCCGGACAGGGCTGAGACCCAGTACTTC.

The chain joins TRBV5-4 to TRBJ2-1; 9 nucleotides align to TRBD2. The J segment lost 7 bases and the V segment lost 1 base, leaving 6 bases of the junction unmatched. CDR1 is SGHNT and CDR2 is YYREEE in the germline V gene (reference sequence). The CDR3 runs 15 residues. The CDR3 DNA sequence: TGTGCCAGCAGCTTGTGGCGGGGGGGCCGGAATGAGCAGTTCTTC. It codes for CASSLWRGGRNEQFF.

The gene calls are TRBV5-1 and TRBJ1-5, with unresolved D. CDR3 length equals 14 residues. The ends were cut back, 1 base at V and 2 bases at J, with 7 bases in the middle. Germline V gene sequence: CDR1 SGHRS, CDR2 YFSETQ. The CDR3 DNA reads as TGCGCCAGCAGCTTGTTCTCTGGCAATCAGCCCCAGCATTTT. This gives the protein CASSLFSGNQPQHF.

This chain connects TRBV16 to TRBJ1-4, with TRBD1 matching 8 bases. Germline V CDR1 and CDR2: KGHSY, FQNENV. Unmatched junction bases numbered 6, after V lost 4 bases and J lost 5 bases. The CDR3 loop spans 15 amino acids. The CDR3 loop is CASSPLGQGNEKLFF. DNA of the CDR3: TGTGCCAGCAGCCCTCTTGGACAGGGAAATGAAAAACTGTTTTTT.

The chain links TRBV30 to TRBJ1-2, with 7 bases that match TRBD1. Germline V gene data show CDR1 as GTSNPN and CDR2 as SVGIG (reference sequence). Trimming took 4 bases from V and 1 from J; bases not matched to a gene: 0. This CDR3 is built from 12 residues. CDR3 DNA: TGTGCCTGGACAGGGGGTAACTATGGCTACACCTTC. Protein product: CAWTGGNYGYTF.

This sequence joins TRBV28 and TRBJ2-1, with 13 nucleotides matching TRBD2. Germline CDR1 MDHEN, CDR2 SYDVKM. V lost 3 bases and J lost 7; bases outside the gene matches: 3. This CDR3 comprises 15 residues. The CDR3 protein is CASSLGTSGKNEQFF. The CDR3 DNA reads TGTGCCAGCAGTTTGGGGACTAGCGGGAAAAATGAGCAGTTCTTC. The full variable domain, with the rest looked up from reference TRBV28 and TRBJ2-1, is DVKVTQSSRYLVKRTGEKVFLECVQDMDHENMFWYRQDPGLGLRLIYFSYDVKMKEKGDIPEGYSVSREKKERFSLILESASTNQTSMYLCASSLGTSGKNEQFFGPGTRLTVL.

The genes are TRBV30 and TRBJ2-7, with D perhaps TRBD1 (6 bases). The CDR3 spans 11 residues. Deletions cut 2 bases from V and 7 bases from J, with 9 bases between. Per the germline V gene, CDR1 is GTSNPN and CDR2 is SVGIG (reference sequence). The DNA for the CDR3 is TGTGCCTGGAGTCCCGACAGGGAGCAGTACTTC. This codes for CAWSPDREQYF. The whole variable domain, remainder taken from reference TRBV30 and TRBJ2-7, is SQTIHQWPATLVQPVGSPLSLECTVEGTSNPNLYWYRQAAGRGLQLLFYSVGIGQISSEVPQNLSASRPQDRQFILSSKKLLLSDSGFYLCAWSPDREQYFGPGTRLTVT.